The clone carrying this T cell receptor (beta chain) was picked up many times. The data belong to a study of T cells in Graves' hyperthyroidism and ophthalmopathy. The CDR3 covers 14 residues. The V gene's germline CDR1 is SGHVS and CDR2 FQNEAQ. V lost 6 bases to trimming and J lost 6 bases, with 18 bases between them. Amplification of TCR beta CDR3 regions was performed using RNA transcripts as template. TCR CDR3 underwent first-round RT-PCR with the HTBI primer set. TCRdb recomputed calls from the multiplex PCR reads with MiXCR, one row per CDR3 protein. The profile shows 300,000 to 400,000 distinct CDR3 sequences, 15% to 20% of them singletons.

This clonotype originated in a young man with Graves' ophthalmopathy. This chain joins TRBV7-8 and TRBJ2-7; D tentatively fits TRBD1 or TRBD2 (5 bases each). The sample taken for sequencing was blood. CDR3 DNA sequence: TGTGCCAGCAGGGGGGAGAGGGAGACGTCCGAGCAGTACTTC. Translation: CASRGERETSEQYF.